This T cell receptor beta chain was identified during a study of blood T cell repertoires in COVID-19. For the study at large: From the United States, Italy and Spain came samples of acute and convalescent COVID-19. Sample material is recorded as cDNA or gDNA derived from T cells, B-cell-depleted T cells, or PBMCs.

As originally analysed: The authors estimated nucleated cell counts from reference gene primer amplification. The method was immunoSEQ multiplex PCR; TCRdb's version includes in-frame clones alone and lacks a portion of them. V, J and clone size were drawn from that table, and D and trimming were deduced from the DNA. Of some 210,000 clones listed, under 90% are singletons. Sequenced input: peripheral blood. This TCR derives from a human donor in a cohort sampled during active COVID-19.

This chain's CDR3 is CASSRLLGGGRASEQYF. The CDR3 coding sequence is TGCGCCAGCAGCCGTCTCCTAGGCGGCGGGAGGGCCTCCGAGCAGTACTTC. J is TRBJ2-7 and V is TRBV4-1, with 9 bases that match TRBD2. The CDR3 loop spans 17 amino acids. V lost 4 bases to trimming and J lost 6 bases; unmatched junction nucleotides: 16. CDR1 and CDR2 from the germline V gene are MGHRA and YSYEKL.